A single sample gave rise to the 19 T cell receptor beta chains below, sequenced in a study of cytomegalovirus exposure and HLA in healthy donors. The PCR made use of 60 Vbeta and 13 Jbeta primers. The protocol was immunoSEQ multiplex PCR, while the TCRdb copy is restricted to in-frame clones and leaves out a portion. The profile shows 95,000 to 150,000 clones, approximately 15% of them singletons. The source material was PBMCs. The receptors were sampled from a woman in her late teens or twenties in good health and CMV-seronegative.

CDR3 sequence: CASSLEGVSSSYEQYF. The CDR3 DNA reads as TGTGCCAGCAGCTTAGAGGGGGTCAGTAGCTCCTACGAGCAGTACTTC. The chain links TRBV7-2 to TRBJ2-7, with a possible D match to TRBD1 (6 bases). The V gene's germline CDR1 is SGHTA and CDR2 FQGNSA. The ends were cut back, 1 base at V and 0 bases at J, with 13 bases in the middle. The CDR3 length is 16 residues.

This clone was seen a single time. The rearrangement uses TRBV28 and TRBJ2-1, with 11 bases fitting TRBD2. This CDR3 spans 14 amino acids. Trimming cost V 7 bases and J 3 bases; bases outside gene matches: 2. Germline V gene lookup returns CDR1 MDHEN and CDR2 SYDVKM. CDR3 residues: CASMTSGNYNEQFF. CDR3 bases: TGTGCCAGCATGACTAGCGGGAACTACAATGAGCAGTTCTTC. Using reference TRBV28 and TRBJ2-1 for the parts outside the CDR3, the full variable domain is DVKVTQSSRYLVKRTGEKVFLECVQDMDHENMFWYRQDPGLGLRLIYFSYDVKMKEKGDIPEGYSVSREKKERFSLILESASTNQTSMYLCASMTSGNYNEQFFGPGTRLTVL.

The CDR3 DNA sequence: TGTGCCAGCACCTTAGCGGGGGCAGATACGCAGTATTTT. Protein product: CASTLAGADTQYF. The V gene is TRBV6-5, the J gene TRBJ2-3; TRBD2 matches 9 bases. Looked up from germline, CDR1 is MNHEY and CDR2 is SVGAGI. The V segment lost 7 bases and the J segment 4 bases; nucleotides outside the gene matches: 3. CDR3 size: 13 residues.

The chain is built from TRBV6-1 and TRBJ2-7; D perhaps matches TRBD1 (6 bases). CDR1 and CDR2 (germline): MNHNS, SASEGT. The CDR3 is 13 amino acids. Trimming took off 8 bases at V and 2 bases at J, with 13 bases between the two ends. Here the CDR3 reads CASETTGTYEQYF. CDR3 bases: TGTGCCAGCGAAACGACAGGCACCTACGAGCAGTACTTC.

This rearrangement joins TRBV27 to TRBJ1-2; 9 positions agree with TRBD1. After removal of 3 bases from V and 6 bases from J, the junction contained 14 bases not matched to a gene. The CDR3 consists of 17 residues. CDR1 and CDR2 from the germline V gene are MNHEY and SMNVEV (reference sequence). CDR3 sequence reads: CASSLMGQGFFRHGYTF. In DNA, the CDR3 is TGTGCCAGCAGTTTGATGGGACAGGGTTTTTTTCGGCATGGCTACACCTTC.

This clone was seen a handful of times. The CDR3 DNA sequence: TGTGCCAGCACCTACGGGGGGAACCAAGAGACCCAGTACTTC. Encoded protein: CASTYGGNQETQYF. The rearrangement joins TRBV6-6 to TRBJ2-5, with 7 bases identical to TRBD2. The germline V gene has CDR1 MNHNY and CDR2 SVGAGI (reference sequence). This CDR3 is built from 14 residues. V shed 7 bases and J 0 bases; nucleotides not matched to a gene: 5.

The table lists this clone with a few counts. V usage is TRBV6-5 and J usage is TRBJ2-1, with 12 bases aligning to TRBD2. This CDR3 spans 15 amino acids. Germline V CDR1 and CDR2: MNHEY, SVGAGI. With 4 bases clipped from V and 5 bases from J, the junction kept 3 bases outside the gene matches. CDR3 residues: CASSSSGGAHNEQFF. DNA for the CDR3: TGTGCCAGCAGTTCTAGCGGGGGGGCGCACAATGAGCAGTTCTTC.

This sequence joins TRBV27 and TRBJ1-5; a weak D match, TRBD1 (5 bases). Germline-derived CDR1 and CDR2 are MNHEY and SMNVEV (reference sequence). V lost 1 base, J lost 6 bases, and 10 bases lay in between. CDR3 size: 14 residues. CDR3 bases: TGTGCCAGCAGTTTATTCCAGGGTCGTCAGCCCCAGCATTTT. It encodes CASSLFQGRQPQHF.

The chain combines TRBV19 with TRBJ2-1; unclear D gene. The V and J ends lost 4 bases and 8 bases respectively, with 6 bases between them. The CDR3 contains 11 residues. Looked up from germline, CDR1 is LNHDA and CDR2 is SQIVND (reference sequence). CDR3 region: CASSTAYEQFF. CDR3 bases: TGTGCCAGTAGTACAGCGTATGAGCAGTTCTTC.

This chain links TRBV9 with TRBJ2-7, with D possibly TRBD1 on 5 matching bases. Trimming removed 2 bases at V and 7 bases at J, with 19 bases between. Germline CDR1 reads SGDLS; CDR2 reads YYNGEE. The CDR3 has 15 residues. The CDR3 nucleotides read TGTGCCAGCAGCGTTCAGGGTACATCAGTTTCGGAGCAGTACTTC. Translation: CASSVQGTSVSEQYF.

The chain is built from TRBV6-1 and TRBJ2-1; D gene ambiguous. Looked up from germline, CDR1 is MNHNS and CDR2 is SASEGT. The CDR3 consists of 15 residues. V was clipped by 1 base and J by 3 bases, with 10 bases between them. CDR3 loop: CASSEEPNNYNEQFF. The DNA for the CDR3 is TGTGCCAGCAGTGAAGAACCCAACAACTACAATGAGCAGTTCTTC.

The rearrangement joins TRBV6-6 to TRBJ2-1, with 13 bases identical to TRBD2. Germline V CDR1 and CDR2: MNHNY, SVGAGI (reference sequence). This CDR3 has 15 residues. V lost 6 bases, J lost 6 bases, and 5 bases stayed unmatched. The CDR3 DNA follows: TGTGCCAGCAGCCCGGGACTAGCGGGGTCCAATGAGCAGTTCTTC. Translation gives CASSPGLAGSNEQFF.

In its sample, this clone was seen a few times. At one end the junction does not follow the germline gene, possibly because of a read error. The CDR3 region has the DNA TGTGCCACCAGCAGGGGGACAGGGATGTATTCCCTCTTT. Translated, it gives CATSRGTGMYSLF. The chain couples TRBV15 to TRBJ1-1, with TRBD1 identical over 9 bases. The CDR3 contains 13 residues. Germline values: CDR1 LNHNV, CDR2 YYDKDF (reference sequence).

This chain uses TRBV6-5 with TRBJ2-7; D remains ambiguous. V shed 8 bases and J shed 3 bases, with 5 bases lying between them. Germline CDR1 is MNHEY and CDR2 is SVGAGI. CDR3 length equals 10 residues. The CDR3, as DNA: TGTGCCAGCGGCCTCTACGAGCAGTACTTC. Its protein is CASGLYEQYF.

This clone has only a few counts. The CDR3 DNA reads as TGTGCCAGCACCCGGACTAGCGGGAGGGCAAGCGGATACGAGCAGTACTTC. As protein: CASTRTSGRASGYEQYF. V usage is TRBV2 and J usage is TRBJ2-7; 15 bases agree with TRBD2. J gave up 4 bases and V 7 bases, and 11 bases lay outside the gene matches. Germline CDR1 and CDR2: SNHLY and FYNNEI. The CDR3 runs to 17 residues.

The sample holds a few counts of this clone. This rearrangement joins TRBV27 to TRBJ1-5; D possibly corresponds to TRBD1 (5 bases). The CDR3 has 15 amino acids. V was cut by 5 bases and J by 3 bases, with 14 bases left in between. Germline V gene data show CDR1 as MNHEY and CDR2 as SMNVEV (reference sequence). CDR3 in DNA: TGTGCCAGCAGTACCCGTGACAGTCACAATCAGCCCCAGCATTTT. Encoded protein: CASSTRDSHNQPQHF.

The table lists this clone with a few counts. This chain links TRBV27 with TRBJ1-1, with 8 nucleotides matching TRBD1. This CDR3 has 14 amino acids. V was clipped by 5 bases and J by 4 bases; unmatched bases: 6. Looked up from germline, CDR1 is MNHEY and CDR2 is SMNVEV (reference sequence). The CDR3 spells CASSNQGAVTEAFF. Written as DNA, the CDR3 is TGTGCCAGCAGTAACCAGGGGGCTGTCACTGAAGCTTTCTTT.

CDR3 region: CASNPGDNTYEQYF. CDR3 sequence (DNA): TGTGCCAGCAACCCAGGCGACAACACCTACGAGCAGTACTTC. The chain is built from TRBV2 and TRBJ2-7; no clear D. The germline gives CDR1 SNHLY, CDR2 FYNNEI. The germline V and J ends were trimmed by 7 bases and 2 bases, with 15 bases remaining between them. The CDR3 totals 14 residues.

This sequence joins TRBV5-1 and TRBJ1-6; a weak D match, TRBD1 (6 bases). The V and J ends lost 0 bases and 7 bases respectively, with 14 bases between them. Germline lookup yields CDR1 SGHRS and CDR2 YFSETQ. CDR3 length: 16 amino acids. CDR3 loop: CASSLVPGTQNSPLHF. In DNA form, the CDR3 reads TGCGCCAGCAGCTTGGTCCCCGGGACACAAAATTCACCCCTCCACTTT.